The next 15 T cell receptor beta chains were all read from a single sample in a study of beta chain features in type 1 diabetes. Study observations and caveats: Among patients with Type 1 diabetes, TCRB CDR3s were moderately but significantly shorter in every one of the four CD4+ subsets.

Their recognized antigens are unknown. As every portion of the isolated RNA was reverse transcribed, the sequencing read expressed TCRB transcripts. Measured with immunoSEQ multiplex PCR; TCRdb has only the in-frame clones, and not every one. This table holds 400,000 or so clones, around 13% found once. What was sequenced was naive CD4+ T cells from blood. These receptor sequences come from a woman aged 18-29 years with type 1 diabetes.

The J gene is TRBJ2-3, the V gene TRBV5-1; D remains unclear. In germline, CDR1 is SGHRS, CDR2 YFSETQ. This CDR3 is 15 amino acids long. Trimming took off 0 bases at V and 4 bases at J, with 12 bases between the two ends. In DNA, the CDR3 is TGCGCCAGCAGCTTGGGGCCGGGTAGAGCAGATACGCAGTATTTT. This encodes CASSLGPGRADTQYF.

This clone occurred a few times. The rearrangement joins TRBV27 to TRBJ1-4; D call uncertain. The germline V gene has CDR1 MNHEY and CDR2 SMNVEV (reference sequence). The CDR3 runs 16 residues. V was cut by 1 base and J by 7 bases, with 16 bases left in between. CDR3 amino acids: CASSLYGGPGSEKLFF. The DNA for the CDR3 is TGTGCCAGCAGTTTATACGGTGGGCCGGGAAGTGAAAAACTGTTTTTT.

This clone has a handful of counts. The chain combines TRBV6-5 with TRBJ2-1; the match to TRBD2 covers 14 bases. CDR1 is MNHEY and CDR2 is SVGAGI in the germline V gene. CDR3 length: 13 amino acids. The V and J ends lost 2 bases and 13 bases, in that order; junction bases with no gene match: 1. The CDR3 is CASSYGTSGSQFF. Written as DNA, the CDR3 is TGTGCCAGCAGTTACGGGACTAGCGGGAGTCAGTTCTTC.

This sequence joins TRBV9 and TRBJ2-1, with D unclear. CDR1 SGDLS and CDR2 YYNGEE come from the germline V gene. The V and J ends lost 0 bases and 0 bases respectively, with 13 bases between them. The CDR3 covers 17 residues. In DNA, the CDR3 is TGTGCCAGCAGCGTAGCTTCGTCACCCAGCTCCTACAATGAGCAGTTCTTC. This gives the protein CASSVASSPSSYNEQFF.

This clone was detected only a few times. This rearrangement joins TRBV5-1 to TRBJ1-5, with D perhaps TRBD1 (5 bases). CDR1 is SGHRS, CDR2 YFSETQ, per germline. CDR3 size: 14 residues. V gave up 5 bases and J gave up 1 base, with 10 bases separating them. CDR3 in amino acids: CASSIGGSNQPQHF. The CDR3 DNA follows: TGCGCCAGCAGTATTGGGGGGAGCAATCAGCCCCAGCATTTT.

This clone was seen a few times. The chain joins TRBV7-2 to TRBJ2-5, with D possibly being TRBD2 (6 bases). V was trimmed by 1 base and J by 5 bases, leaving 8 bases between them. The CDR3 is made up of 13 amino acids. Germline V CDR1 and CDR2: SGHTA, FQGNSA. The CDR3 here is CASSLGAGETQYF. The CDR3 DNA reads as TGTGCCAGCAGCTTAGGGGCGGGGGAGACCCAGTACTTC.

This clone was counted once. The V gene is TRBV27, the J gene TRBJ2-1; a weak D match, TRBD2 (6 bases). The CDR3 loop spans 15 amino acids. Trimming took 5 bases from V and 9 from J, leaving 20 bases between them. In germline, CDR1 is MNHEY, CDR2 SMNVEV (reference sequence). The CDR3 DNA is TGTGCCAGCAGTCTCGGGACTTCCCCGGTTAGTGAGCAGTTCTTC. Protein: CASSLGTSPVSEQFF.

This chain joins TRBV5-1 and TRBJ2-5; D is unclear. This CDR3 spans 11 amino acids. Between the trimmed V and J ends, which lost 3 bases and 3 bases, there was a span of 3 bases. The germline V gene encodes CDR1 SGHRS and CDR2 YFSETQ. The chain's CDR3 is CASSYKETQYF. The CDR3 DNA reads TGCGCCAGCAGCTACAAAGAGACCCAGTACTTC.

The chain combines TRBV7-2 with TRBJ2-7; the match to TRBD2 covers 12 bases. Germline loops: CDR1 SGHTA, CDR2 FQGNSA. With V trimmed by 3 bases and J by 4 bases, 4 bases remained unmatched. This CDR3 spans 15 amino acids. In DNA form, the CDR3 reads TGTGCCAGCAGCTTCACTAGCGGGGGGTTGTACGAGCAGTACTTC. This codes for CASSFTSGGLYEQYF.

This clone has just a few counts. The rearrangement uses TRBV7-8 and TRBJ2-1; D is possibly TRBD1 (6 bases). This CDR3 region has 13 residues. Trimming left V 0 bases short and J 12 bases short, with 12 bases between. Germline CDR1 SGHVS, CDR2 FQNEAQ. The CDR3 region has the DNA TGTGCCAGCAGCTTAGCTTCCGGGACAACGCAGTTCTTC. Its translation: CASSLASGTTQFF.

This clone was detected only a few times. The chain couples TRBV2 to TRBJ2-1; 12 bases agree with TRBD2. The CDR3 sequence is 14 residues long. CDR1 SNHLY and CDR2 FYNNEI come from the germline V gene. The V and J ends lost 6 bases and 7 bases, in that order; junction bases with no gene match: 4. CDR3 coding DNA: TGTGCCAGCAGAGGACTAGCGGGACCGAATGAGCAGTTCTTC. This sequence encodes CASRGLAGPNEQFF.

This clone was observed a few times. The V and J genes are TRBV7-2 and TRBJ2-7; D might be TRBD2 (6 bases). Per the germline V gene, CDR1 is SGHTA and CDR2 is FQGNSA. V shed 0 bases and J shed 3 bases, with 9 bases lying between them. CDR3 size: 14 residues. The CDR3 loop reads CASSLARDFYEQYF. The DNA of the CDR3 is TGTGCCAGCAGCTTAGCGAGGGACTTCTACGAGCAGTACTTC.

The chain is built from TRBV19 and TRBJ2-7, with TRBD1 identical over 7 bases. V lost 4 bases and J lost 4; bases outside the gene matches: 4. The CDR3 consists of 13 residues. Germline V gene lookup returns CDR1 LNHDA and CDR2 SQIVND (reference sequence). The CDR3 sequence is CASSSTGVYEQYF. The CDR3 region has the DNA TGTGCCAGTAGTAGTACAGGGGTTTACGAGCAGTACTTC. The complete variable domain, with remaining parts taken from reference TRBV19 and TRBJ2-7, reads DGGITQSPKYLFRKEGQNVTLSCEQNLNHDAMYWYRQDPGQGLRLIYYSQIVNDFQKGDIAEGYSVSREKKESFPLTVTSAQKNPTAFYLCASSSTGVYEQYFGPGTRLTVT.

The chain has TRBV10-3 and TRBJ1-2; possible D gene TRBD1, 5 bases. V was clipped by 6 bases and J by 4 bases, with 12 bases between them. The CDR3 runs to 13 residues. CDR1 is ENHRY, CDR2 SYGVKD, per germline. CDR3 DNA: TGTGCCATCAGCCACGGGGGTGGCTATGGCTACACCTTC. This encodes CAISHGGGYGYTF.

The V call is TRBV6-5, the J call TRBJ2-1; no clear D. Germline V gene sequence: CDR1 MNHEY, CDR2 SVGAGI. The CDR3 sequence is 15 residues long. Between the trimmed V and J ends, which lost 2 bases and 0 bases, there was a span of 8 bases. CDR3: CASSYADPSYNEQFF. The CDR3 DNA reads TGTGCCAGCAGTTACGCGGATCCCTCCTACAATGAGCAGTTCTTC.